The clone carrying this T cell receptor (beta chain) came up a few times. Antigen unknown. The sample is drawn from a study of T-cell memory formation after mild COVID-19. Points from the study as a whole: Those CD4+ clones that contracted were mainly in CM and EM (CD8+ ones in EMRA). What remained unconfirmed was the SARS-CoV-2 specificity of second-wave clones peaking on day 37.

Constant-segment primers served in 5'RACE that generated TCR alpha and TCR beta cDNA libraries bearing sample barcodes and UMIs. TCRdb reanalysed the 5' RACE reads using MiXCR and keeps one entry per CDR3 protein. Of over 45,000 distinct CDR3 sequences detected, around 10% appear once; the ten largest clones hold 10% to 15%. The germline V gene has CDR1 SGHTA and CDR2 FQGNSA. Trimming pared 1 base from V and 4 bases from J, leaving 12 bases between. CDR3 length equals 15 residues. This chain joins TRBV7-2 and TRBJ2-3; D remains unclear. This receptor was taken from an adult woman who had mild COVID-19 (a few samples of this study predate the infection). Cell type and time point are not known. Sample: PBMCs or a T cell subset sorted from them (not recorded which). CDR3 in amino acids: CASSLDLQFPDTQYF. CDR3 sequence (DNA): TGTGCCAGCAGCTTAGACTTGCAGTTCCCAGATACGCAGTATTTT.